This T cell receptor beta chain was identified in a study of CD8 T cells in ankylosing spondylitis. The study, taken as a whole, reports: Typical of ankylosing spondylitis blood, it appeared, was a TCR beta motif of under 10 highly homologous variants. Disease-associated clones were reportedly significantly overrepresented in matched ankylosing spondylitis synovial fluid. Some of these motif variants have turned up before, in reports on reactive arthritis synovial fluid and blood.

Quantitative 5'-RACE with molecular barcodes was used to make the TCR beta libraries. Each CDR3 protein is one row after TCRdb ran MiXCR on the 5' RACE reads. Of about 110,000 distinct CDR3 sequences listed, around 24% are singletons. Remarks on this clonotype: Its antigen is currently unknown.

CDR1 and CDR2 from the germline V gene are WSHSY and SAAADI. The CDR3 contains 13 residues. V lost 2 bases to trimming and J lost 13 bases, with 15 bases between them. The material sequenced was synovial fluid, either unsorted or a sorted T cell fraction (not recorded which). The sequence was collected from a male donor with ankylosing spondylitis. The J gene is TRBJ2-1, the V gene TRBV10-2; D may be TRBD2 (5 bases). CDR3 in amino acids: CASSENVGAGQFF. CDR3 in DNA: TGCGCCAGCAGTGAGAACGTGGGAGCCGGCCAGTTCTTC.